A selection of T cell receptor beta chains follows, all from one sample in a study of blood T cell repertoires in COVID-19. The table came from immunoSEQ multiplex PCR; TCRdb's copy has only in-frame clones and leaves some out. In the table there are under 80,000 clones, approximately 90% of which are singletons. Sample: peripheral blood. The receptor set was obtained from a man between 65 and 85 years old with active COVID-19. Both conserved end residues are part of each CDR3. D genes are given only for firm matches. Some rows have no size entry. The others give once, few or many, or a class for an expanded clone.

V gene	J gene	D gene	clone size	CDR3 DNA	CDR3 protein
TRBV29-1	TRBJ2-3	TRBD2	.	TGCAGCGTCCACCCTAGTGGCGGGAGGGCAGATACGCAGTATTTT	CSVHPSGGRADTQYF
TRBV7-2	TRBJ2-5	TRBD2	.	TGTGCCAGCAGCTTGGCTAGCGGGAGACAAGAGACCCAGTACTTC	CASSLASGRQETQYF
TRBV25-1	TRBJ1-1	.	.	TGTGCCAGCAGACAGGCCAACACTGAAGCTTTCTTT	CASRQANTEAFF
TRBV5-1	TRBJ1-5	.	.	TGCGCCAGCAGCCCGGGCGGGGACCCAGGGCCCCAGCATTTT	CASSPGGDPGPQHF
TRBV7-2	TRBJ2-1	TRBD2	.	TGTGCCAGCAGCTTAGGGATTAGCGGGAGGGCCACTGAGCAGTTCTTC	CASSLGISGRATEQFF
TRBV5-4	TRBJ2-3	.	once	TGTGCCAGCAGCTTCGGCCGGGACGGGGGAGATACGCAGTATTTT	CASSFGRDGGDTQYF
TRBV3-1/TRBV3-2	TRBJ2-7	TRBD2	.	TGTGCCAGCAGCCACGGGGCTAGCGGAACCTACGAGCAGTACTTC	CASSHGASGTYEQYF
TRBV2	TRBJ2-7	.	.	TGTGCCAGCAGTGGGGGGCGGACCCCCCGAAACTTC	CASSGGRTPRNF
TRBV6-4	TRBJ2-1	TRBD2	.	TGTGCCAGCAGCCCCGACGGGACTAATTCCTTCCGTGAGCAGTTCTTC	CASSPDGTNSFREQFF
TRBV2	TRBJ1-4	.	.	TGTGCCAGCAGGGCAGCCCCGGGGGAGGCAACTAATGAAAAACTGTTTTTT	CASRAAPGEATNEKLFF
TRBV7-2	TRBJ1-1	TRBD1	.	TGTGCCAGCAGCTTATCAGGGGGCCCCGAAGCTTTCTTT	CASSLSGGPEAFF
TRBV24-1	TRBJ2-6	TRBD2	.	TGTGCCACCAGTGATTTGCGGGGGGCTGGGGCCAACGTCCTGACTTTC	CATSDLRGAGANVLTF
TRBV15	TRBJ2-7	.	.	TGTGCCACCAGCAGAGAAGGGGGGGGCTACGAGCAGTACTTC	CATSREGGGYEQYF
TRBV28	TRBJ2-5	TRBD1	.	TGTGCCAGCAGAGTCGGGACAGGGGCTCAAGAGACCCAGTACTTC	CASRVGTGAQETQYF
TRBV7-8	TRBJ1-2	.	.	TGTGCCAGCAGCGGAGCAGGGTCAGGGGGCTACACCTTC	CASSGAGSGGYTF
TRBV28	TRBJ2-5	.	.	TGTGCCAGCAGTCCCCGGATCTACGGGGAGACCCAGTACTTC	CASSPRIYGETQYF
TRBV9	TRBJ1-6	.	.	TGTGCCAGCAGCCCCGGGGGGGAGCGGTCACCCCTCCACTTT	CASSPGGERSPLHF
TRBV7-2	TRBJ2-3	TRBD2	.	TGTGCCAGCAGCCCCCGGACTAGCGGGAGCCGGGGCAGTGGGGATACGCAGTATTTT	CASSPRTSGSRGSGDTQYF
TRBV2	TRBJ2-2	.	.	TGTGCCAGCAGTGTGGCCCGGGTGTTCGGGGAGCTGTTTTTT	CASSVARVFGELFF
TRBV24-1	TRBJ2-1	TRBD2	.	TGTGCCACCAGTGACGCGACTAGCGGGAGGCCGCGGGGTGAGCAGTTCTTC	CATSDATSGRPRGEQFF
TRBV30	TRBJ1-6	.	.	TGTGCCTGGAGGGGTAGCACGTTCCTCCACTTT	CAWRGSTFLHF
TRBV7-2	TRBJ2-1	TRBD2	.	TGTGCCAGCAGCCAAGTAGGTGGGACTACATACAATGAGCAGTTCTTC	CASSQVGGTTYNEQFF
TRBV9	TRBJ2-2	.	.	TGTGCCAGCAGCGTAGGGGCCAGGGGTCTATTTCCCGGGGAGCTGTTTTTT	CASSVGARGLFPGELFF
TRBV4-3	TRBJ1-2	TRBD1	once	TGCGCCAGCAGCCAAGAGGGACAGCGCTATGGCTACACCTTC	CASSQEGQRYGYTF
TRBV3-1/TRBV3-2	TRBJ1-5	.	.	TGTGCCAGCAGCCAAGATCTTGTAGGGGGGGCCCAGCATTTT	CASSQDLVGGAQHF
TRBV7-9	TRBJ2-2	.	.	TGTGCCAGCAGCTTATGGAGGGGTACCGGGGAGCTGTTTTTT	CASSLWRGTGELFF
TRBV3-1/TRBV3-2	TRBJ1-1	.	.	TGTGCCAGCAGCCAAGATTTGGTAGCTGAAGCTTTCTTT	CASSQDLVAEAFF
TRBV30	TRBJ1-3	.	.	TGTGCCTGGAGGGCCCGGAGAACTGGAAACACCATATATTTT	CAWRARRTGNTIYF
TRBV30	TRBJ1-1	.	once	TGTGCCTGGATTCGGGGTGAAGCTTTCTTT	CAWIRGEAFF
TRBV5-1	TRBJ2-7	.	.	TGCGCCAGCACCCTGAGCTCCTACGAGCAGTACTTC	CASTLSSYEQYF
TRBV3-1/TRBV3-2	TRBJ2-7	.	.	TGTGCCAGCAGCCCAGGGGTGTCGGAGCAGTACTTC	CASSPGVSEQYF
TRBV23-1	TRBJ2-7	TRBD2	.	TGCGCCTTCGGGGGGGGCAGCGGCCACGAGCAGTACTTC	CAFGGGSGHEQYF
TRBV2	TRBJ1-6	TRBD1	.	TGTGCCAGCAGTGCCAGGGGGCTTGGTTCACCCCTCCACTTT	CASSARGLGSPLHF
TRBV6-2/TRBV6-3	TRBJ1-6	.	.	TGTGCCAGCAGTTTGGGGGGACCCCTCCACTTT	CASSLGGPLHF
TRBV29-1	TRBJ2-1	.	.	TGCAGCCAAGGGGGTGGCGGTTACAATGAGCAGTTCTTC	CSQGGGGYNEQFF
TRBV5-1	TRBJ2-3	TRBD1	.	TGCGCCAGCAGCTCCGGGGGGACAGGGGCCCCAGTGGGCACAGATACGCAGTATTTT	CASSSGGTGAPVGTDTQYF
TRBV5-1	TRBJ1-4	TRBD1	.	TGCGCCAGCAGCTTGGATGGGACAGCCGATAATGAAAAACTGTTTTTT	CASSLDGTADNEKLFF
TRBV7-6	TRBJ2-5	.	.	TGTGCCAGCAGCTTAGCCCTCCGGGGGGAGACCCAGTACTTC	CASSLALRGETQYF
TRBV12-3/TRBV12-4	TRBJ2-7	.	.	TGTGCCAGCAGTCCTACCCGGGGGGAGCAGTACTTC	CASSPTRGEQYF
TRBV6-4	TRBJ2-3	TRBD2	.	TGTGCCAGCAGTCCCGCGCGGGCGGGAGGGACGACCAGGGAACATACGCAGTATTTT	CASSPARAGGTTREHTQYF
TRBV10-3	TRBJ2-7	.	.	TGTGCCATCAGCGGGGGGGGGACAGTGATCGGCGAGCAGTACTTC	CAISGGGTVIGEQYF
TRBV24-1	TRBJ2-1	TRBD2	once	TGTGCCACCAGTGATTGGGGAGGGGTGACCTACAATGAGCAGTTCTTC	CATSDWGGVTYNEQFF
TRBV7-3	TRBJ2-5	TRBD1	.	TGTGCCAGCAGCCTTAGAGCCGGGACAGGGGAGACCCAGTACTTC	CASSLRAGTGETQYF
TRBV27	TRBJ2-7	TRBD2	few	TGTGCCAGCCTAGCGGGAGTCCCCTCCTACGAGCAGTACTTC	CASLAGVPSYEQYF
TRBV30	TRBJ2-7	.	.	TGTGCCGGGGGGCGGGCCACCTACGAGCAGTACTTC	CAGGRATYEQYF
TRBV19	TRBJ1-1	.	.	TGTGCCAGTAGGAGACAGGCGGACACTGAAGCTTTCTTT	CASRRQADTEAFF
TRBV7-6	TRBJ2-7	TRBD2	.	TGTGCCAGCAGCTTAGGGGGAGGTAGCGGGAGGGCAGGCGGCGAGCAGTACTTC	CASSLGGGSGRAGGEQYF
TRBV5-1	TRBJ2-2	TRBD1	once	TGCGCCAGCAGCCGCAGGACAGGGGACACCGGGGAGCTGTTTTTT	CASSRRTGDTGELFF
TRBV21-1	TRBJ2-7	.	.	TGTGCCAGCAGCAAAGAGGCTAGCGTCCTCTACGAGCAGTACTTC	CASSKEASVLYEQYF
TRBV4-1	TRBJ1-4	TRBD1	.	TGCGCCAGCAGCCAGGGATGGGGGACAGGACAGGAAAAACTGTTTTTT	CASSQGWGTGQEKLFF
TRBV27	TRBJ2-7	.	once	TGTGCCAGCAGTTCCCTGATCCCCGGGGAGCAGTACTTC	CASSSLIPGEQYF
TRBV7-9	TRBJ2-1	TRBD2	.	TGTGCCAGCAGCCGCGGGACTAGCGGGTTGTACAATGAGCAGTTCTTC	CASSRGTSGLYNEQFF